These 20 T cell receptor beta chains were sequenced from one sample in a study of cytomegalovirus exposure and HLA in healthy donors. This PCR relied on a set of 60 Vbeta primers and 13 Jbeta primers. Here immunoSEQ multiplex PCR was the method, and the copy in TCRdb shows in-frame clones only, minus some. The sample lists roughly 180,000 clones; under 9.5% were seen once. The sequencing input was PBMCs. Receptor source: a woman in her twenties or thirties in good health and CMV-seropositive.

This clone turned up a few times. The DNA of the CDR3 is TGTGCCAGCAGTGAGGGACAGGGAATTGGTGGGACCCAGTACTTC. It specifies CASSEGQGIGGTQYF. This chain links TRBV25-1 with TRBJ2-5; 9 bases align to TRBD1. The V gene end was trimmed by 3 bases and the J gene end by 7 bases; junction bases not matched to a gene: 9. Germline assignment: CDR1 MGHDK and CDR2 SYGVNS. This CDR3 has 15 amino acids. Using reference TRBV25-1 and TRBJ2-5 for the parts outside the CDR3, the full variable domain is EADIYQTPRYLVIGTGKKITLECSQTMGHDKMYWYQQDPGMELHLIHYSYGVNSTEKGDLSSESTVSRIRTEHFPLTLESARPSHTSQYLCASSEGQGIGGTQYFGPGTRLLVL.

V gene TRBV11-2 combines with J gene TRBJ2-2, with a tentative D call TRBD1 (5 bases). V lost 5 bases, J lost 5 bases, and 18 bases lay in between. From germline, CDR1 is SGHAT and CDR2 FQNNGV. The CDR3 extends over 16 amino acids. This CDR3 is CASSLLTTDRTGELFF. The CDR3 DNA reads TGTGCCAGCAGCCTTTTAACGACAGATCGAACCGGGGAGCTGTTTTTT.

This clone showed up just a few times. CDR3 residues: CASSDRGKETQYF. DNA for the CDR3: TGTGCCAGTAGTGACAGGGGGAAAGAGACCCAGTACTTC. V gene TRBV19 combines with J gene TRBJ2-5; 9 bases agree with TRBD1. The germline CDR1 and CDR2 sequences are LNHDA and SQIVND (reference sequence). The CDR3 runs 13 residues. J was trimmed by 3 bases and V by 5 bases; bases with no gene match: 1. The variable domain in full, with the rest retrieved from reference TRBV19 and TRBJ2-5, is DGGITQSPKYLFRKEGQNVTLSCEQNLNHDAMYWYRQDPGQGLRLIYYSQIVNDFQKGDIAEGYSVSREKKESFPLTVTSAQKNPTAFYLCASSDRGKETQYFGPGTRLLVL.

This clone was detected a few times. The gene calls are TRBV7-9 and TRBJ2-7, with D hard to call. The V gene lost 0 bases and the J gene lost 1 base, with 4 bases spanning the gap. Germline V gene data show CDR1 as SEHNR and CDR2 as FQNEAQ (reference sequence). The CDR3 is made up of 13 amino acids. CDR3 coding DNA: TGTGCCAGCAGCTTAGCCAGTTCCTACGAGCAGTACTTC. Translated, it gives CASSLASSYEQYF.

This clone has just a few counts. This chain links TRBV4-2 with TRBJ1-1; D is uncertain. The CDR3 runs to 13 residues. Trimming pared 0 bases from V and 4 bases from J, leaving 6 bases between. Germline V gene sequence: CDR1 LGHNA, CDR2 YNFKEQ. The CDR3 spells CASSQDWATEAFF. CDR3 in DNA: TGTGCCAGCAGCCAAGATTGGGCCACTGAAGCTTTCTTT.

This clone was counted between two and nine times. The chain is built from TRBV5-1 and TRBJ2-7; 12 bases map to TRBD2. The CDR3 consists of 16 residues. The V gene's germline CDR1 is SGHRS and CDR2 YFSETQ. With V trimmed by 3 bases and J by 6 bases, 10 bases remained unmatched. CDR3 sequence (DNA): TGCGCCAGCAGCTCGGCTTCTAGCGGGAGGGCCCGCGAGCAGTACTTC. The encoded protein is CASSSASSGRAREQYF. Drawing the rest from reference TRBV5-1 and TRBJ2-7, the complete variable domain is KAGVTQTPRYLIKTRGQQVTLSCSPISGHRSVSWYQQTPGQGLQFLFEYFSETQRNKGNFPGRFSGRQFSNSRSEMNVSTLELGDSALYLCASSSASSGRAREQYFGPGTRLTVT.

The rearrangement joins TRBV21-1 to TRBJ1-2; the D call of TRBD1 is as the table states it, not checked on the DNA. TRBV21-1 corresponds to a pseudogene. This CDR3 is built from 17 residues. CDR3 sequence reads: CASSNSRTGGRSYGYTF. The CDR3 nucleotides are TGTGCCAGCAGCAATAGCAGGACAGGGGGACGTAGCTATGGCTACACCTTC.

The chain has TRBV2 and TRBJ2-3, with D possibly matching TRBD2 (5 bases). CDR1 and CDR2 from the germline V gene are SNHLY and FYNNEI. The CDR3 extends over 14 amino acids. V shed 7 bases and J shed 0 bases, with 11 bases lying between them. In DNA, the CDR3 is TGTGCCAGCAAGATAGCGTCGAGCACAGATACGCAGTATTTT. Protein: CASKIASSTDTQYF.

This clone was seen only a few times. The CDR3 is CSGKTGVEQYF. The CDR3 nucleotides read TGCAGCGGGAAGACAGGGGTCGAGCAGTACTTC. The V and J genes are TRBV29-1 and TRBJ2-7; 8 positions match TRBD1. This CDR3 comprises 11 residues. In germline, CDR1 is SQVTM, CDR2 ANQGSEA. V dropped 7 bases and J dropped 6; count of bases not matched to a gene: 5.

V is TRBV29-1 and J is TRBJ2-3; D might be TRBD1 (5 bases). This CDR3 comprises 15 residues. CDR1 and CDR2 (germline): SQVTM, ANQGSEA. Between the trimmed V and J ends, which lost 4 bases and 4 bases, there was a span of 18 bases. In nucleotides, the CDR3 is TGCAGCGTTGTAGTCAGGGATGGTGGAGCAGATACGCAGTATTTT. Protein: CSVVVRDGGADTQYF.

Regarding this clone: Other DNA sequences in this sample translate to the same CDR3. This sequence joins TRBV7-3 and TRBJ2-1; TRBD1 might be the D (6 bases). CDR1 is SGHTA and CDR2 is FQGTGA in the germline V gene. The V gene lost 3 bases and the J gene lost 2 bases, with 14 bases spanning the gap. The CDR3 loop spans 16 amino acids. The CDR3 region has the DNA TGTGCCAGCAGCTTTGAAGGGGGAGTACCCTACAATGAGCAGTTCTTC. Amino acids: CASSFEGGVPYNEQFF.

This chain links TRBV5-6 with TRBJ2-7; TRBD2 is a possible D gene (6 bases). V gave up 3 bases and J gave up 7 bases, with 11 bases separating them. Germline CDR1 and CDR2: SGHDT and YYEEEE. The CDR3 sequence is 12 residues long. In DNA form, the CDR3 reads TGTGCCAGCAGCTCGACGGGAGTTGAGCAGTACTTC. The encoded protein is CASSSTGVEQYF.

In DNA, the CDR3 is TGTGCCAGCAGCAACGGACAGTTCATCACTGAAGCTTTCTTT. It translates to CASSNGQFITEAFF. The rearrangement joins TRBV4-2 to TRBJ1-1; possible D gene TRBD1, 6 bases. With 5 bases removed from V and 4 bases from J, the gap between germline ends came to 14 bases. Germline values: CDR1 LGHNA, CDR2 YNFKEQ. The length of the CDR3 is 14 residues.

This clone was counted between two and nine times. V gene TRBV7-3 combines with J gene TRBJ2-3, with D maybe TRBD2 (6 bases). With 4 bases removed from V and 3 bases from J, the gap between germline ends came to 11 bases. The CDR3 is 14 amino acids. Germline values: CDR1 SGHTA, CDR2 FQGTGA. CDR3 sequence: CASSSTGVTDTQYF. Here the CDR3 DNA reads TGTGCCAGCAGCTCCACGGGGGTGACAGATACGCAGTATTTT. The whole variable domain, filled in from reference TRBV7-3 and TRBJ2-3, reads GAGVSQTPSNKVTEKGKYVELRCDPISGHTALYWYRQSLGQGPEFLIYFQGTGAADDSGLPNDRFFAVRPEGSVSTLKIQRTERGDSAVYLCASSSTGVTDTQYFGPGTRLTVL.

This clone was seen only a few times. The chain uses TRBV11-2 and TRBJ2-3, with a tentative D call TRBD2 (6 bases). CDR3 length equals 17 residues. Looked up from germline, CDR1 is SGHAT and CDR2 is FQNNGV. V was clipped by 3 bases and J by 6 bases, with 22 bases between them. As DNA, the CDR3 is TGTGCCAGCAGCTTGACCTTGAGGGATACTAGCTATGATACGCAGTATTTT. Amino acids: CASSLTLRDTSYDTQYF.

This clone has more than one count but fewer than ten. V is TRBV9 and J is TRBJ2-7, with D possibly matching TRBD1 (6 bases). The CDR3 has 15 amino acids. Germline V gene sequence: CDR1 SGDLS, CDR2 YYNGEE. V lost 3 bases and J 3 bases, leaving 16 bases between the germline ends. As DNA, the CDR3 is TGTGCCAGCAGCGCGTCAGGGGCCCACTTCTACGAGCAGTACTTC. Protein product: CASSASGAHFYEQYF.

This clone came up a few times. The rearrangement links TRBV18 to TRBJ2-5; D is possibly TRBD2 (6 bases). Between the trimmed V and J ends, which lost 5 bases and 5 bases, there was a span of 18 bases. This CDR3 has 15 amino acids. Germline V gene sequence: CDR1 KGHSH, CDR2 LQKENI. The CDR3 protein is CASSSVPGVGETQYF. The CDR3 bases are TGTGCCAGCTCATCCGTCCCGGGAGTGGGGGAGACCCAGTACTTC.

This chain joins TRBV7-2 and TRBJ1-2; no clear D. The CDR3 contains 15 residues. Trimming left V 1 base short and J 4 bases short, with 13 bases between. From germline, CDR1 is SGHTA and CDR2 FQGNSA. CDR3 region: CASSLESGRGYGYTF. The CDR3, as DNA: TGTGCCAGCAGCTTAGAGTCCGGGAGAGGCTATGGCTACACCTTC.

In its sample, this clone was seen a few times. The chain employs TRBV10-3 and TRBJ1-2; 7 bases agree with TRBD1. This CDR3 spans 15 amino acids. J gave up 4 bases and V 3 bases, and 8 bases lay outside the gene matches. CDR1 and CDR2 from the germline V gene are ENHRY and SYGVKD. The CDR3 DNA sequence: TGTGCCATCAGTGAAGGTCCAGGGGGGAGCTATGGCTACACCTTC. It encodes CAISEGPGGSYGYTF.

This sequence joins TRBV6-1 and TRBJ2-5, with D perhaps matching TRBD2 (6 bases). Germline CDR1 reads MNHNS; CDR2 reads SASEGT. V was pared by 8 bases and J by 1 base, with 11 bases between. This CDR3 spans 13 amino acids. For the CDR3, the DNA is TGTGCCAGCGGCCTTAGCGGCCAAGAGACCCAGTACTTC. It yields the protein CASGLSGQETQYF.